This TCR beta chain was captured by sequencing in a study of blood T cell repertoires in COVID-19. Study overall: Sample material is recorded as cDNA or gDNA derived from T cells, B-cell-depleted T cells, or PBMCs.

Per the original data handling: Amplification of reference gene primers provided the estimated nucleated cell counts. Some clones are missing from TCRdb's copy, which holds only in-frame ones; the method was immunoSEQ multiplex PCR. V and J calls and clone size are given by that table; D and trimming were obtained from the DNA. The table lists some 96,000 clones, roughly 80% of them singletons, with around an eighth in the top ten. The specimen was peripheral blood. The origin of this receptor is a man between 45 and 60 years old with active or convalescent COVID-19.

DNA for the CDR3: TGTGCCAGCAGCTTAGGACCGACTAATCAGTACTTC. Protein sequence: CASSLGPTNQYF. The chain combines TRBV11-2 with TRBJ2-7; D may be TRBD2 (5 bases). Germline V CDR1 and CDR2: SGHAT, FQNNGV. V lost 1 base and J 10 bases, leaving 11 bases between the germline ends. The CDR3 covers 12 residues.